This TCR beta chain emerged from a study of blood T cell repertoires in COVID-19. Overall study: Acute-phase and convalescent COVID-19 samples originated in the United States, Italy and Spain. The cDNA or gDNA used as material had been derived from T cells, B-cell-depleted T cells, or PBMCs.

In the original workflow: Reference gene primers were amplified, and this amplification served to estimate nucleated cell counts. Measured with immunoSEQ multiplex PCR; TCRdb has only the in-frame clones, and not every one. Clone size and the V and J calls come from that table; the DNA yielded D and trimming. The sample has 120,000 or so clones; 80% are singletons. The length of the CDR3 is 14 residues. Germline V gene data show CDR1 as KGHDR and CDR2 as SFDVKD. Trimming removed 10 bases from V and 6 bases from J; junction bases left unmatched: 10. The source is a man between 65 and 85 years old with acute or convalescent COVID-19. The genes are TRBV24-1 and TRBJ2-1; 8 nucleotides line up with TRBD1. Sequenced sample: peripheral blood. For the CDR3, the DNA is TGTGCCACAAAGACAGGGGAATCGAGCAATGAGCAGTTCTTC. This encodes CATKTGESSNEQFF.